These 23 T cell receptor beta chains were sequenced from one sample in a study of blood T cell repertoires in COVID-19. The repertoire was sequenced with immunoSEQ multiplex PCR; TCRdb's copy has only in-frame clones and lacks some. This sample has approximately 210,000 clones; over 75% occur once, and the top ten carry 3% to 4%. Sequencing input: PBMCs or T cells enriched from blood (not recorded which). All receptors derive from a woman in her sixties or seventies who had recovered from COVID-19.

As DNA, the CDR3 is TGTGCCAGCACCGAGGGTAACTCCTACGAGCAGTACTTC. Translated, it gives CASTEGNSYEQYF. This chain uses TRBV2 with TRBJ2-7; weak D call: TRBD2 (5 bases). Germline CDR1 is SNHLY and CDR2 is FYNNEI. There are 13 residues in the CDR3. The ends were cut back, 7 bases at V and 0 bases at J, with 10 bases in the middle.

J is TRBJ1-5 and V is TRBV9, with TRBD1 matching over 9 bases. Losses at the gene ends were 3 bases for V and 8 bases for J; bases not matched to a gene: 6. Germline lookup yields CDR1 SGDLS and CDR2 YYNGEE. The CDR3 is made up of 14 amino acids. DNA for the CDR3: TGTGCCAGCAGCGCAGGACAGGGGCGTGAGCCCCAGCATTTT. It encodes CASSAGQGREPQHF.

This rearrangement joins TRBV4-1 to TRBJ1-5; 7 positions agree with TRBD1. The V gene's germline CDR1 is MGHRA and CDR2 YSYEKL. The junction had 9 bases not matched to a gene; V was cut back by 0 bases and J by 7 bases. The CDR3 consists of 16 residues. The CDR3 loop is CASSQDYGTVYQPQHF. CDR3 in DNA: TGCGCCAGCAGCCAAGATTACGGGACAGTATACCAGCCCCAGCATTTT.

The chain employs TRBV7-9 and TRBJ2-1; 10 bases line up with TRBD2. CDR3 length: 18 residues. CDR1 is SEHNR, CDR2 FQNEAQ, per germline (reference sequence). V dropped 8 bases and J dropped 7; count of bases not matched to a gene: 20. This CDR3 reads CASFGGMETGLAMNEQFF. In DNA, the CDR3 is TGTGCCAGCTTTGGGGGGATGGAGACGGGACTAGCGATGAATGAGCAGTTCTTC.

This clone came up a few times. V is TRBV11-2 and J is TRBJ1-1, with TRBD1 identical over 7 bases. Trimming at V came to 5 bases and at J to 7 bases, leaving 10 bases not matched to a gene. The CDR3 is 14 residues long. Germline V gene data show CDR1 as SGHAT and CDR2 as FQNNGV. CDR3 bases: TGTGCCAGCAGCCTAGGGACAGCAAGAGGTGAAGCTTTCTTT. It codes for CASSLGTARGEAFF.

This clone was recorded a few times. The chain is built from TRBV3-1 (or the pseudogene TRBV3-2) and TRBJ2-1; a weak D match, TRBD2 (6 bases). The CDR3 runs 18 residues. Deletions cut 0 bases from V and 5 bases from J, with 20 bases between. The germline V gene encodes CDR1 LGHDT and CDR2 YNNKEL (reference sequence). CDR3 residues: CASSQDPLLYGSNNEQFF. DNA of the CDR3: TGTGCCAGCAGCCAAGATCCCCTACTTTACGGGAGTAACAATGAGCAGTTCTTC.

The J gene is TRBJ2-7, the V gene TRBV19; D is perhaps TRBD1 (5 bases). Germline loops: CDR1 LNHDA, CDR2 SQIVND (reference sequence). This CDR3 comprises 13 residues. Trimming stripped 5 bases from V and 0 bases from J, with 8 bases between. CDR3 amino acids: CASSLQASYEQYF. In DNA form, the CDR3 reads TGTGCCAGTAGTTTACAGGCCTCCTACGAGCAGTACTTC.

The genes are TRBV19 and TRBJ2-4, with D perhaps TRBD1 (5 bases). In germline, CDR1 is LNHDA, CDR2 SQIVND (reference sequence). The CDR3 contains 12 residues. Deletions cut 7 bases from V and 6 bases from J, with 10 bases between. Here the CDR3 reads CASMQGSNIQYF. CDR3 nucleotide sequence: TGTGCCAGTATGCAGGGATCAAACATTCAGTACTTC. Full variable domain (remainder filled in from reference TRBV19 and TRBJ2-4): DGGITQSPKYLFRKEGQNVTLSCEQNLNHDAMYWYRQDPGQGLRLIYYSQIVNDFQKGDIAEGYSVSREKKESFPLTVTSAQKNPTAFYLCASMQGSNIQYFGAGTRLSVL.

The CDR3 loop reads CASSPGNRGGGTEAFF. The CDR3 DNA reads as TGTGCCAGCTCACCAGGGAACAGGGGGGGTGGCACTGAAGCTTTCTTT. The V gene is TRBV18, the J gene TRBJ1-1; 8 bases fit TRBD1. The CDR3 extends over 16 amino acids. Germline lookup yields CDR1 KGHSH and CDR2 LQKENI. V was pared by 2 bases and J by 4 bases, with 9 bases of the junction left unmatched.

As DNA, the CDR3 is TGTGCCAGCAGTTACCCCAGCAGGGGGCCGGCTGGAGCCAAAAACATTCAGTACTTC. As protein: CASSYPSRGPAGAKNIQYF. This rearrangement joins TRBV6-2 or TRBV6-3 to TRBJ2-4, with 8 bases aligning to TRBD1. V lost 2 bases, J lost 0 bases, and 12 bases stayed unmatched. Germline CDR1 is MNHEY and CDR2 is SVGEGT. The length of the CDR3 is 19 residues.

This clone has a single count. The chain joins TRBV19 to TRBJ1-5; TRBD1 aligns across 7 bases. Trimming took 7 bases from V and 4 from J; bases not matched to a gene: 10. The V gene's germline CDR1 is LNHDA and CDR2 SQIVND (reference sequence). This CDR3 contains 15 residues. In DNA, the CDR3 is TGTGCCAGTAAACCTGTGACAGGGACAAATCAGCCCCAGCATTTT. Protein product: CASKPVTGTNQPQHF.

Here the CDR3 reads CASSQGRQSNQPQHF. CDR3 in DNA: TGTGCCAGCAGCCAAGGGCGGCAGTCCAATCAGCCCCAGCATTTT. The rearrangement links TRBV3-1 (or the pseudogene TRBV3-2) to TRBJ1-5; D is undetermined. Germline V CDR1 and CDR2: LGHDT, YNNKEL (reference sequence). CDR3 size: 15 residues. Trimming cost V 1 base and J 3 bases, with 10 bases left between them.

V and J are TRBV18 and TRBJ1-5, with 7 bases lining up with TRBD1. Germline loops: CDR1 KGHSH, CDR2 LQKENI. The V and J ends lost 3 bases and 7 bases, in that order; junction bases with no gene match: 6. This CDR3 contains 14 residues. CDR3 sequence reads: CASSPTGDGQPQHF. CDR3 sequence (DNA): TGTGCCAGCTCACCCACAGGGGACGGGCAGCCCCAGCATTTT.

The chain carries TRBV3-1 (or the pseudogene TRBV3-2) and TRBJ1-3, with unresolved D. CDR1 and CDR2 (germline): LGHDT, YNNKEL (reference sequence). V lost 4 bases and J 1 base, leaving 8 bases between the germline ends. The CDR3 totals 14 residues. CDR3 nucleotides: TGTGCCAGCAGCCCACGGGATTCTGGAAACACCATATATTTT. Its translation is CASSPRDSGNTIYF.

The gene calls are TRBV18 and TRBJ1-3; 9 nucleotides match TRBD1. Germline values: CDR1 KGHSH, CDR2 LQKENI. V trimming: 8 bases; J trimming: 1 base; junction bases outside the gene matches: 15. This CDR3 spans 18 amino acids. The CDR3 nucleotides read TGTGCCAGCCAACCGTCAAAGGGACAGGGCGAGTCTGGAAACACCATATATTTT. Amino acid sequence: CASQPSKGQGESGNTIYF.

V is TRBV4-3 and J is TRBJ1-1; 8 bases line up with TRBD1. Trimming cost V 1 base and J 5 bases; bases outside gene matches: 3. Germline V lookup: CDR1 LGHNA, CDR2 YSLEER. The CDR3 contains 14 residues. CDR3 protein: CASSQGTGITEAFF. In nucleotides, the CDR3 is TGCGCCAGCAGCCAAGGGACAGGGATTACTGAAGCTTTCTTT.

This chain joins TRBV2 and TRBJ1-5, with TRBD1 matching 8 bases. J lost 7 bases, V lost 3 bases, and 11 bases had no gene match. Germline V lookup: CDR1 SNHLY, CDR2 FYNNEI. The CDR3 spans 16 residues. The CDR3 nucleotides read TGTGCCAGCAGTGATCCGCCAGGGGGCGCGGGACAGCCCCAGCATTTT. Translating gives CASSDPPGGAGQPQHF.

V and J are TRBV27 and TRBJ1-1; no definite D call. The CDR3 has 13 residues. V lost 5 bases, J lost 4 bases, and 11 bases lay in between. Germline CDR1 and CDR2: MNHEY and SMNVEV (reference sequence). The CDR3 loop reads CASSNLRGTEAFF. The CDR3 DNA sequence: TGTGCCAGCAGTAACCTACGAGGCACTGAAGCTTTCTTT.

V and J are TRBV11-2 and TRBJ1-6; D uncertain. V lost 4 bases, J lost 5 bases, and 9 bases lay in between. The CDR3 runs 14 residues. Germline V gene lookup returns CDR1 SGHAT and CDR2 FQNNGV. CDR3 DNA sequence: TGTGCCAGCAGCTACTACGGGGATAATTCACCCCTCCACTTT. Translated, it gives CASSYYGDNSPLHF.

The chain's CDR3 is CASSSTGGTGNTIYF. The DNA of the CDR3 is TGCGCCAGCAGCTCTACAGGGGGGACTGGAAACACCATATATTTT. V is TRBV5-1 and J is TRBJ1-3, with TRBD1 matching 8 bases. Trimming cost V 3 bases and J 2 bases; bases outside gene matches: 4. This CDR3 is built from 15 residues. CDR1 is SGHRS, CDR2 YFSETQ, per germline.

This chain joins TRBV15 and TRBJ2-3, with D maybe TRBD2 (5 bases). Trimming left V 3 bases short and J 0 bases short, with 13 bases between. The germline V gene has CDR1 LNHNV and CDR2 YYDKDF (reference sequence). The CDR3 loop spans 16 amino acids. The CDR3 nucleotides read TGTGCCACCAGCAGCCTGGACTCCCCTAGCACAGATACGCAGTATTTT. Residues: CATSSLDSPSTDTQYF. The whole variable domain, remainder taken from reference TRBV15 and TRBJ2-3, is DAMVIQNPRYQVTQFGKPVTLSCSQTLNHNVMYWYQQKSSQAPKLLFHYYDKDFNNEADTPDNFQSRRPNTSFCFLDIRSPGLGDTAMYLCATSSLDSPSTDTQYFGPGTRLTVL.

The chain carries TRBV21-1 and TRBJ1-2. TRBV21-1 is marked as a pseudogene. This CDR3 has 14 amino acids. The chain's CDR3 is CASRRRGTNYGYTF. As DNA, the CDR3 is TGTGCCAGCAGACGACGGGGAACTAACTATGGCTACACCTTC.

The V call is TRBV9, the J call TRBJ1-2; 10 bases fit TRBD1. Germline CDR1 is SGDLS and CDR2 is YYNGEE. V lost 3 bases to trimming and J lost 4 bases; unmatched junction nucleotides: 3. This CDR3 is 14 amino acids long. The CDR3 reads CASSAGQGRYGYTF. CDR3 coding DNA: TGTGCCAGCAGCGCGGGACAGGGGCGCTATGGCTACACCTTC.